The rows below give T cell receptor beta chains drawn from one sample of a study of T cell responses to AZD1222 COVID-19 vaccine. Clones were read by immunoSEQ multiplex PCR, and TCRdb kept only the in-frame ones, dropping some. The sample has about 150,000 clones, roughly 90% seen once. Sequenced here: peripheral blood, sampled on day 0 of AZD1222 vaccination. The receptors here all came from an adult in good health. The CDR3 runs from the conserved cysteine through the conserved F or W. A D gene is named only where the DNA matches it firmly. The size field is filled for only some rows; it gives once, few, many or a size class.

j_gene: TRBJ2-7; abundance: .; d_gene: TRBD2; len: 18; v_gene: TRBV19; CDR3aa: CASSLNPPGLAGGYEQYF; CDR3nt: TGTGCCAGTAGTCTTAATCCCCCTGGACTAGCGGGAGGGTACGAGCAGTACTTC
j_gene: TRBJ2-2; abundance: .; d_gene: .; len: 14; v_gene: TRBV19; CDR3aa: CASSISDFTGELFF; CDR3nt: TGTGCCAGTAGTATATCAGACTTCACCGGGGAGCTGTTTTTT
j_gene: TRBJ2-1; abundance: .; d_gene: TRBD2; len: 14; v_gene: TRBV6-5; CDR3aa: CASIEKIAGNEQFF; CDR3nt: TGTGCCAGCATCGAAAAAATAGCGGGAAATGAGCAGTTCTTC
j_gene: TRBJ1-1; abundance: .; d_gene: .; len: 14; v_gene: TRBV6-5; CDR3aa: CASSPVGRGDEAFF; CDR3nt: TGTGCCAGCAGTCCAGTGGGAAGGGGGGATGAAGCTTTCTTT
j_gene: TRBJ2-3; abundance: .; d_gene: TRBD2; len: 15; v_gene: TRBV7-2; CDR3aa: CASSLRGSGRDTQYF; CDR3nt: TGTGCCAGCAGCCTCCGGGGAAGCGGGAGAGATACGCAGTATTTT
j_gene: TRBJ2-4; abundance: .; d_gene: TRBD2; len: 15; v_gene: TRBV2; CDR3aa: CASSERTSGENIQYF; CDR3nt: TGTGCCAGCAGTGAAAGGACTAGCGGTGAAAACATTCAGTACTTC
j_gene: TRBJ2-5; abundance: .; d_gene: TRBD2; len: 16; v_gene: TRBV3-1/TRBV3-2; CDR3aa: CASSQDTLAGGETQYF; CDR3nt: TGTGCCAGCAGCCAAGATACCCTAGCGGGAGGAGAGACCCAGTACTTC
j_gene: TRBJ1-1; abundance: .; d_gene: .; len: 15; v_gene: TRBV19; CDR3aa: CASSMGRSWNTEAFF; CDR3nt: TGTGCCAGTAGTATGGGGAGGTCGTGGAACACTGAAGCTTTCTTT
j_gene: TRBJ1-5; abundance: once; d_gene: TRBD1; len: 15; v_gene: TRBV28; CDR3aa: CASSPQTGKGQPQHF; CDR3nt: TGTGCCAGCAGTCCCCAGACAGGGAAAGGTCAGCCCCAGCATTTT
j_gene: TRBJ2-7; abundance: .; d_gene: .; len: 14; v_gene: TRBV3-1/TRBV3-2; CDR3aa: CASSQIQAWGEQYF; CDR3nt: TGTGCCAGCAGCCAAATTCAGGCCTGGGGGGAGCAGTACTTC
j_gene: TRBJ2-3; abundance: .; d_gene: TRBD2; len: 14; v_gene: TRBV6-4; CDR3aa: CASGPLAGSDTQYF; CDR3nt: TGTGCCAGCGGCCCGCTAGCGGGATCAGATACGCAGTATTTT
j_gene: TRBJ1-4; abundance: .; d_gene: .; len: 17; v_gene: TRBV6-6; CDR3aa: CASSQTRGPTTNEKLFF; CDR3nt: TGTGCCAGCAGTCAGACTCGGGGACCGACAACTAATGAAAAACTGTTTTTT
j_gene: TRBJ1-4; abundance: .; d_gene: .; len: 14; v_gene: TRBV29-1; CDR3aa: CSVVVGPDNEKLFF; CDR3nt: TGCAGCGTAGTCGTGGGCCCTGACAATGAAAAACTGTTTTTT
j_gene: TRBJ1-2; abundance: .; d_gene: .; len: 11; v_gene: TRBV20-1; CDR3aa: CSASFGPGYTF; CDR3nt: .
j_gene: TRBJ2-3; abundance: .; d_gene: .; len: 16; v_gene: TRBV5-1; CDR3aa: CASSLLQGFGTDTQYF; CDR3nt: TGCGCCAGCAGCTTGCTACAGGGTTTCGGCACAGATACGCAGTATTTT
j_gene: TRBJ1-1; abundance: .; d_gene: .; len: 11; v_gene: TRBV12-5; CDR3aa: CASAPYTEAFF; CDR3nt: TGTGCTAGTGCTCCTTACACTGAAGCTTTCTTT
j_gene: TRBJ2-1; abundance: .; d_gene: TRBD2; len: 15; v_gene: TRBV10-1; CDR3aa: CASSESTSGTLNSIF; CDR3nt: TGCGCCAGCAGTGAGTCGACTAGCGGGACCCTCAATTCGATCTTC
j_gene: TRBJ2-2; abundance: .; d_gene: TRBD1; len: 16; v_gene: TRBV7-9; CDR3aa: CASSSGTGGSGGELFF; CDR3nt: TGTGCCAGCAGCTCCGGGACAGGGGGCTCTGGCGGGGAGCTGTTTTTT
j_gene: TRBJ2-2; abundance: .; d_gene: .; len: 13; v_gene: TRBV5-4; CDR3aa: CASSFSHTGELFF; CDR3nt: TGTGCCAGCAGCTTTTCACACACCGGGGAGCTGTTTTTT
j_gene: TRBJ2-7; abundance: .; d_gene: TRBD2; len: 15; v_gene: TRBV7-6; CDR3aa: CASSLTGTSGGEQYF; CDR3nt: TGTGCCAGCAGCCTCACCGGGACTAGCGGGGGAGAGCAGTACTTC
j_gene: TRBJ2-7; abundance: .; d_gene: TRBD1; len: 14; v_gene: TRBV27; CDR3aa: CASSPGTGWNEQYF; CDR3nt: TGTGCCAGCAGTCCCGGGACAGGGTGGAACGAGCAGTACTTC
j_gene: TRBJ2-5; abundance: .; d_gene: .; len: 14; v_gene: TRBV2; CDR3aa: CASSDVTLGETQYF; CDR3nt: TGTGCCAGCAGTGACGTCACCCTAGGGGAGACCCAGTACTTC
j_gene: TRBJ2-1; abundance: .; d_gene: .; len: 17; v_gene: TRBV6-1; CDR3aa: CASSEARDFFSYNEQFF; CDR3nt: TGTGCCAGCAGTGAAGCAAGGGACTTTTTCTCCTACAATGAGCAGTTCTTC
j_gene: TRBJ2-4; abundance: .; d_gene: .; len: 13; v_gene: TRBV5-1; CDR3aa: CASSPEGVDIQYF; CDR3nt: TGCGCCAGCAGCCCAGAAGGGGTGGACATTCAGTACTTC
j_gene: TRBJ2-5; abundance: .; d_gene: .; len: 14; v_gene: TRBV28; CDR3aa: CASSSSGTLETQYF; CDR3nt: TGTGCCAGCAGTTCATCCGGGACACTAGAGACCCAGTACTTC
j_gene: TRBJ1-1; abundance: .; d_gene: .; len: 14; v_gene: TRBV5-8; CDR3aa: CASSRRTVNTEAFF; CDR3nt: TGTGCCAGCAGCCGTCGGACAGTGAACACTGAAGCTTTCTTT
j_gene: TRBJ2-3; abundance: .; d_gene: .; len: 12; v_gene: TRBV3-1/TRBV3-2; CDR3aa: CASNTNTDTQYF; CDR3nt: TGTGCCAGCAACACAAACACAGATACGCAGTATTTT
j_gene: TRBJ2-7; abundance: once; d_gene: .; len: 16; v_gene: TRBV19; CDR3aa: CASSIDRETGFYEQYF; CDR3nt: TGTGCCAGTAGTATAGATCGGGAGACAGGGTTCTACGAGCAGTACTTC
j_gene: TRBJ1-1; abundance: .; d_gene: TRBD1; len: 15; v_gene: TRBV12-5; CDR3aa: CASGSWTGGRAEAFF; CDR3nt: TGTGCTAGTGGTTCCTGGACAGGGGGCAGGGCTGAAGCTTTCTTT
j_gene: TRBJ2-1; abundance: .; d_gene: .; len: 12; v_gene: TRBV12-3/TRBV12-4; CDR3aa: CASSLGGNEQFF; CDR3nt: TGTGCCAGCAGTTTAGGCGGCAATGAGCAGTTCTTC
j_gene: TRBJ1-1; abundance: once; d_gene: .; len: 13; v_gene: TRBV10-3; CDR3aa: CAISDRSGTEAFF; CDR3nt: TGTGCCATCAGTGATAGGTCGGGCACTGAAGCTTTCTTT
j_gene: TRBJ1-5; abundance: .; d_gene: TRBD1; len: 15; v_gene: TRBV19; CDR3aa: CASSTTGGPNQPQHF; CDR3nt: TGTGCCAGTAGTACCACAGGGGGCCCCAATCAGCCCCAGCATTTT
j_gene: TRBJ1-2; abundance: .; d_gene: .; len: 13; v_gene: TRBV2; CDR3aa: CASSEALANGYTF; CDR3nt: TGTGCCAGCAGTGAAGCCCTCGCTAATGGCTACACCTTC
j_gene: TRBJ2-2; abundance: .; d_gene: .; len: 15; v_gene: TRBV5-1; CDR3aa: CASSLGSDGTGELFF; CDR3nt: TGCGCCAGCAGCTTGGGGTCCGATGGCACCGGGGAGCTGTTTTTT
j_gene: TRBJ2-3; abundance: .; d_gene: .; len: 18; v_gene: TRBV28; CDR3aa: CASSSGQGFLISTDTQYF; CDR3nt: TGTGCCAGCAGTTCCGGACAAGGGTTCCTAATTAGCACAGATACGCAGTATTTT
j_gene: TRBJ1-6; abundance: .; d_gene: .; len: 15; v_gene: TRBV5-6; CDR3aa: CASSLEGNGDSPLHF; CDR3nt: TGTGCCAGCAGCTTAGAAGGCAACGGGGATTCACCCCTCCACTTT
j_gene: TRBJ1-1; abundance: .; d_gene: TRBD1; len: 17; v_gene: TRBV7-2; CDR3aa: CASSLRTGIGANTEAFF; CDR3nt: TGTGCCAGCAGCCTCCGGACAGGGATTGGGGCGAACACTGAAGCTTTCTTT
j_gene: TRBJ2-2; abundance: .; d_gene: .; len: 13; v_gene: TRBV11-3; CDR3aa: CASSLDGTGELFF; CDR3nt: TGTGCCAGCAGCTTAGATGGAACCGGGGAGCTGTTTTTT
j_gene: TRBJ1-1; abundance: .; d_gene: TRBD1; len: 14; v_gene: TRBV11-3; CDR3aa: CASSPGQGNTEAFF; CDR3nt: TGTGCCAGCAGCCCGGGACAGGGGAACACTGAAGCTTTCTTT
j_gene: TRBJ2-5; abundance: .; d_gene: .; len: 14; v_gene: TRBV21-1; CDR3aa: CASSKFRGEETQYF; CDR3nt: TGTGCCAGCAGCAAATTTCGAGGAGAAGAGACCCAGTACTTC
j_gene: TRBJ2-2; abundance: few; d_gene: TRBD2; len: 16; v_gene: TRBV6-4; CDR3aa: CASSESSGSGTGELFF; CDR3nt: TGTGCCAGCAGTGAGTCTAGCGGTTCGGGCACCGGGGAGCTGTTTTTT
j_gene: TRBJ1-2; abundance: few; d_gene: TRBD1; len: 16; v_gene: TRBV6-4; CDR3aa: CASSDYDRGESYGYTF; CDR3nt: TGTGCCAGCAGTGACTACGACAGGGGTGAGAGCTATGGCTACACCTTC
j_gene: TRBJ2-1; abundance: .; d_gene: .; len: 12; v_gene: TRBV24-1; CDR3aa: CATSDFRNEQFF; CDR3nt: TGTGCCACCAGTGATTTCAGGAATGAGCAGTTCTTC
j_gene: TRBJ1-1; abundance: .; d_gene: .; len: 14; v_gene: TRBV6-5; CDR3aa: CASSYFRENTEAFF; CDR3nt: TGTGCCAGCAGTTACTTCAGAGAGAACACTGAAGCTTTCTTT
j_gene: TRBJ1-5; abundance: .; d_gene: .; len: 13; v_gene: TRBV5-8; CDR3aa: CASSLVGNQPQHF; CDR3nt: TGTGCCAGCAGCTTGGTGGGGAACCAGCCCCAGCATTTT
j_gene: TRBJ2-5; abundance: .; d_gene: TRBD1; len: 15; v_gene: TRBV28; CDR3aa: CASRGPERAGGTQYF; CDR3nt: TGTGCCAGCCGAGGGCCTGAAAGGGCAGGGGGGACCCAGTACTTC
j_gene: TRBJ2-7; abundance: .; d_gene: .; len: 15; v_gene: TRBV14; CDR3aa: CASSQSSGYSYEQYF; CDR3nt: TGTGCCAGCAGCCAAAGCTCCGGTTACTCCTACGAGCAGTACTTC
j_gene: TRBJ2-7; abundance: .; d_gene: TRBD2; len: 16; v_gene: TRBV7-6; CDR3aa: CASSGRLAGEVGEQYF; CDR3nt: TGTGCCAGCAGCGGAAGACTAGCGGGAGAAGTTGGCGAGCAGTACTTC
j_gene: TRBJ1-4; abundance: .; d_gene: .; len: 15; v_gene: TRBV19; CDR3aa: CASSILARAGEKLFF; CDR3nt: TGTGCCAGTAGTATCCTGGCCAGAGCAGGCGAAAAACTGTTTTTT